The 5 T cell receptor beta chains presented below share a single source sample, sequenced in a study of T-cell reconstitution after alpha-beta-depleted transplantation in children. TCRbeta library construction was performed incorporating unique molecular identifiers. A single record per CDR3 protein comes from TCRdb applying MiXCR to the PCR reads. Of around 700,000 distinct CDR3 sequences listed, approximately 14% are singletons. Sequences were derived from PBMCs, sampled before TCRalphabeta/CD19-depleted stem cell transplant. The receptor source for this set is a girl between 2 and 10 years old with congenital amegakaryocytic thrombocytopenia, due to receive a stem cell transplant.

This clonotype was counted at least ten times. The chain links TRBV20-1 to TRBJ2-1, with D unresolved. The CDR3 has 11 amino acids. Per the germline V gene, CDR1 is DFQATT and CDR2 is SNEGSKA (reference sequence). Trimming left V 6 bases short and J 8 bases short, with 11 bases between. The DNA of the CDR3 is TGCAGTGCGACGATGGTGGATGAGCAGTTCTTC. Amino acids: CSATMVDEQFF.

Points on this clonotype: The germline gene is not matched at one end of the junction; a read error may be the cause. The V and J genes are TRBV5-1 and TRBJ2-7, with TRBD1 matching over 12 bases. The CDR3 totals 16 residues. The germline V gene has CDR1 SGHRS and CDR2 YFSETQ. The CDR3: CASSPAGTGGFYEQSF. The DNA for the CDR3 is TGCGCCAGCAGCCCAGCCGGGACAGGGGGCTTTTACGAGCAGTCCTTC.

This rearrangement joins TRBV5-1 to TRBJ2-2; the match to TRBD2 covers 8 bases. The V gene end was trimmed by 8 bases and the J gene end by 6 bases; junction bases not matched to a gene: 12. This CDR3 region has 15 residues. Germline-derived CDR1 and CDR2 are SGHRS and YFSETQ. CDR3: CASTQTTSVSGELFF. The DNA of the CDR3 is TGCGCCAGTACCCAGACGACTAGCGTCTCCGGGGAGCTGTTTTTT. Supplemented by reference TRBV5-1 and TRBJ2-2, the full variable domain reads KAGVTQTPRYLIKTRGQQVTLSCSPISGHRSVSWYQQTPGQGLQFLFEYFSETQRNKGNFPGRFSGRQFSNSRSEMNVSTLELGDSALYLCASTQTTSVSGELFFGEGSRLTVL.

This clonotype was counted only a few times. The gene calls are TRBV28 and TRBJ1-2, with D hard to call. The CDR3 runs to 14 residues. The ends were cut back, 2 bases at V and 0 bases at J, with 7 bases in the middle. The V gene's germline CDR1 is MDHEN and CDR2 SYDVKM. CDR3 nucleotides: TGTGCCAGCAGTTTAGGAGTAGCTAACTATGGCTACACCTTC. Translated: CASSLGVANYGYTF.

This clonotype was counted many times. The CDR3 is CSVEGSGEETQYF. CDR3 DNA: TGCAGCGTTGAGGGGAGCGGGGAAGAGACCCAGTACTTC. The V gene is TRBV29-1, the J gene TRBJ2-5; 7 bases are a match to TRBD2. The V and J ends lost 3 bases and 3 bases, in that order; junction bases with no gene match: 4. The CDR3 has 13 residues. The germline V gene has CDR1 SQVTM and CDR2 ANQGSEA.